Listed here are 15 T cell receptor beta chains from one sample, sequenced in a study of graft-versus-host responses after intestinal transplantation. No antigen has been identified for these receptors. This table comes from immunoSEQ multiplex PCR, and its TCRdb copy is limited to in-frame clones, with some not included. This sample yields approximately 85,000 clones, of which more than 85% are seen a single time; 7.6% belongs to the top ten. The sample in question was unstimulated CD8+ T cells sorted from spleen or lymph node cells, obtained before transplant. These receptor sequences come from a human donor who was the organ donor for an intestinal transplant.

This chain's CDR3 is CASSSTQGAQDYGYTF. The CDR3 DNA reads TGTGCCAGCAGTTCTACTCAGGGGGCGCAGGACTATGGCTACACCTTC. The chain carries TRBV7-9 and TRBJ1-2; 8 positions match TRBD1. This CDR3 is built from 16 residues. Trimming took 6 bases from V and 3 from J; bases not matched to a gene: 12. CDR1 and CDR2 from the germline V gene are SEHNR and FQNEAQ (reference sequence).

Written as DNA, the CDR3 is TGTGCCAGCAGTTTAGCAGGTTCCCGGGGCTACACCTTC. Protein product: CASSLAGSRGYTF. V gene TRBV27 combines with J gene TRBJ1-2; D gene uncertain. Germline CDR1 is MNHEY and CDR2 is SMNVEV (reference sequence). The CDR3 has 13 residues. V gave up 2 bases and J gave up 8 bases, with 12 bases separating them.

The sample holds one count of this clone. The chain recombines TRBV10-2 with TRBJ1-1; unclear D gene. The CDR3 totals 14 residues. V lost 0 bases and J 3 bases, leaving 8 bases between the germline ends. CDR1 and CDR2 from the germline V gene are WSHSY and SAAADI. This CDR3 reads CASSESERDTEAFF. CDR3 DNA sequence: TGCGCCAGCAGTGAGTCTGAGAGGGACACTGAAGCTTTCTTT.

The gene calls are TRBV19 and TRBJ1-1; weak D call: TRBD1 (5 bases). Germline CDR1 is LNHDA and CDR2 is SQIVND (reference sequence). The CDR3 has 15 amino acids. V was clipped by 3 bases and J by 0 bases, with 11 bases between them. The DNA of the CDR3 is TGTGCCAGTAGTATCGGGGACCTTATGAACACTGAAGCTTTCTTT. Translating it yields CASSIGDLMNTEAFF. Full variable domain (missing parts from reference TRBV19 and TRBJ1-1): DGGITQSPKYLFRKEGQNVTLSCEQNLNHDAMYWYRQDPGQGLRLIYYSQIVNDFQKGDIAEGYSVSREKKESFPLTVTSAQKNPTAFYLCASSIGDLMNTEAFFGQGTRLTVV.

The CDR3 DNA follows: TGCGCCAGCAGCCTAACGGATGAAAAACTGTTTTTT. It encodes CASSLTDEKLFF. The rearrangement links TRBV4-1 to TRBJ1-4; no clear D. Germline V gene sequence: CDR1 MGHRA, CDR2 YSYEKL. The CDR3 covers 12 residues. V was cut by 4 bases and J by 6 bases, with 6 bases left in between.

This clone turned up a few times. The chain employs TRBV11-3 and TRBJ2-1, with TRBD2 as a possible D gene (6 bases). Germline V CDR1 and CDR2: SGHNT, YENEEA. The V and J ends lost 6 bases and 9 bases respectively, with 18 bases between them. This CDR3 contains 14 residues. The CDR3, as DNA: TGTGCCAGCAGTCGGGCACGGGGGTTCGGTGAGCAGTTCTTC. It yields the protein CASSRARGFGEQFF. The full variable domain, rest sourced from reference TRBV11-3 and TRBJ2-1, is EAGVVQSPRYKIIEKKQPVAFWCNPISGHNTLYWYLQNLGQGPELLIRYENEEAVDDSQLPKDRFSAERLKGVDSTLKIQPAELGDSAVYLCASSRARGFGEQFFGPGTRLTVL.

The chain carries TRBV19 and TRBJ2-2; D call uncertain. The CDR3 contains 13 residues. V shed 7 bases and J shed 1 base, with 7 bases lying between them. In germline, CDR1 is LNHDA, CDR2 SQIVND (reference sequence). CDR3 DNA sequence: TGTGCCAGTATAGGCCAGAACACCGGGGAGCTGTTTTTT. Residues: CASIGQNTGELFF.

V is TRBV11-2 and J is TRBJ2-5; 11 bases fit TRBD2. CDR1 and CDR2 from the germline V gene are SGHAT and FQNNGV. V gave up 4 bases and J gave up 5 bases; unmatched junction bases: 6. The CDR3 extends over 15 amino acids. CDR3 coding DNA: TGTGCCAGCAGCTCGCTAGCGGGAGGCGGCGAGACCCAGTACTTC. It specifies CASSSLAGGGETQYF.

The V call is TRBV10-3, the J call TRBJ2-5; either TRBD1 or TRBD2 may fit D (5 bases each). The DNA end favors TRBJ2-7, so the J call may be wrong. This CDR3 spans 16 amino acids. Per the germline V gene, CDR1 is ENHRY and CDR2 is SYGVKD. The CDR3 coding sequence is TGTGCCATCAGTGAGAGTGGGGGTCAGGGTTACTACGAGCAGTACTTC. Residues: CAISESGGQGYYEQYF.

The chain links TRBV7-3 to TRBJ2-4; 9 bases line up with TRBD1. This CDR3 comprises 17 residues. The J segment lost 8 bases and the V segment lost 5 bases, leaving 16 bases of the junction unmatched. The germline V gene has CDR1 SGHTA and CDR2 FQGTGA. This chain's CDR3 is CASSPPGQGLGWDIQYF. The CDR3 DNA reads TGTGCCAGCAGCCCACCGGGACAGGGTCTGGGGTGGGACATTCAGTACTTC.

The chain couples TRBV4-1 to TRBJ2-1; the match to TRBD2 covers 8 bases. V lost 4 bases, J lost 3 bases, and 5 bases stayed unmatched. The CDR3 consists of 15 residues. The germline V gene has CDR1 MGHRA and CDR2 YSYEKL. For the CDR3, the DNA is TGCGCCAGCAGCCCCGGGACTAGGGGCTACAATGAGCAGTTCTTC. Amino acids: CASSPGTRGYNEQFF.

The CDR3 sequence: CASSEGGDAYEQYF. The CDR3 DNA is TGTGCCAGCAGTGAAGGGGGGGATGCCTACGAGCAGTACTTC. The chain joins TRBV2 to TRBJ2-5, with D possibly TRBD2 on 6 matching bases. The DNA matches TRBJ2-7 better at its end, which makes the J call doubtful. This CDR3 is 14 amino acids long. The germline gives CDR1 SNHLY, CDR2 FYNNEI.

V usage is TRBV7-9 and J usage is TRBJ2-5; D may correspond to TRBD1 or TRBD2 (5 bases each). With 3 bases removed from V and 4 bases from J, the gap between germline ends came to 21 bases. The germline V gene has CDR1 SEHNR and CDR2 FQNEAQ (reference sequence). The CDR3 loop spans 17 amino acids. Here the CDR3 reads CASSFCCRGHWGETQYF. CDR3 in DNA: TGTGCCAGCAGCTTTTGTTGCCGGGGCCACTGGGGAGAGACCCAGTACTTC.

V and J are TRBV5-6 and TRBJ2-3, with D possibly called TRBD1 or TRBD2 (5 bases each). Germline V gene sequence: CDR1 SGHDT, CDR2 YYEEEE. Trimming shortened V by 4 bases and J by 2 bases, and 14 bases separated the two germline ends. The length of the CDR3 is 15 residues. CDR3 nucleotides: TGTGCCAGCAGCATTCCCGGGACCATCACAGATACGCAGTATTTT. It codes for CASSIPGTITDTQYF.

The chain has TRBV5-1 and TRBJ2-2, with 12 bases lining up with TRBD2. The CDR3 spans 18 residues. V trimming: 3 bases; J trimming: 3 bases; junction bases outside the gene matches: 9. CDR1 SGHRS and CDR2 YFSETQ come from the germline V gene. The chain's CDR3 is CASSSRTSGASDTGELFF. Written as DNA, the CDR3 is TGCGCCAGCAGCTCTCGGACTAGCGGGGCTTCCGACACCGGGGAGCTGTTTTTT.